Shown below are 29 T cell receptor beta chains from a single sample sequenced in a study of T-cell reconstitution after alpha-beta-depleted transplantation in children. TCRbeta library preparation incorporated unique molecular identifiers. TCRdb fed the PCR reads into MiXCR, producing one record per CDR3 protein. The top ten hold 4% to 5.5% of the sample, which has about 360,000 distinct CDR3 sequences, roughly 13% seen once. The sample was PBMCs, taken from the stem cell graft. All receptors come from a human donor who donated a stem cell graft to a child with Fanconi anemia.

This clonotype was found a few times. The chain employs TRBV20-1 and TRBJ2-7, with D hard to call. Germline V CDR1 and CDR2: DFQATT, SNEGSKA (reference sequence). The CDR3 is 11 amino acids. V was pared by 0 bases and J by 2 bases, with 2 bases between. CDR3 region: CSARETYEQYF. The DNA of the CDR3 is TGCAGTGCTAGAGAAACCTACGAGCAGTACTTC.

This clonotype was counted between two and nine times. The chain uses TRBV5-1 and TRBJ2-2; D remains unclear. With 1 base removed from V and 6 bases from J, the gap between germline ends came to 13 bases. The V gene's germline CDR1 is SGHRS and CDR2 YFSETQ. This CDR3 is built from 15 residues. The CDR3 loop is CASSLRGSSPGELFF. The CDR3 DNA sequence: TGCGCCAGCAGCTTGAGAGGCAGTTCTCCCGGGGAGCTGTTTTTT.

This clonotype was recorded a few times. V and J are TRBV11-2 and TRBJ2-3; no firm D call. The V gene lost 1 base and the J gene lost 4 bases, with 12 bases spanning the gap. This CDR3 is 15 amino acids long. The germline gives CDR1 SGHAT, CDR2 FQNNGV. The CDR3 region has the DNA TGTGCCAGCAGCTTAGTCCTATCTGGGGCAGATACGCAGTATTTT. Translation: CASSLVLSGADTQYF.

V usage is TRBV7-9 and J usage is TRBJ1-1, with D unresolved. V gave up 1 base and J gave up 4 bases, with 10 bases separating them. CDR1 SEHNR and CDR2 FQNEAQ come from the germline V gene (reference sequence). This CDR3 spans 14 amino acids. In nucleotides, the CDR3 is TGTGCCAGCAGCTTAGTTAACAGTCCCACTGAAGCTTTCTTT. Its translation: CASSLVNSPTEAFF. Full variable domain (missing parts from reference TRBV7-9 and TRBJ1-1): DTGVSQNPRHKITKRGQNVTFRCDPISEHNRLYWYRQTLGQGPEFLTYFQNEAQLEKSRLLSDRFSAERPKGSFSTLEIQRTEQGDSAMYLCASSLVNSPTEAFFGQGTRLTVV.

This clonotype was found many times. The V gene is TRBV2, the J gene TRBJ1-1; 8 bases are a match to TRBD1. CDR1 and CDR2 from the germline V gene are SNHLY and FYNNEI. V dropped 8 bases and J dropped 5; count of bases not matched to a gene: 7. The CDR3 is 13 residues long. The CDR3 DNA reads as TGTGCCAGCCATAGACAGGGGCAGACTGAAGCTTTCTTT. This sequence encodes CASHRQGQTEAFF.

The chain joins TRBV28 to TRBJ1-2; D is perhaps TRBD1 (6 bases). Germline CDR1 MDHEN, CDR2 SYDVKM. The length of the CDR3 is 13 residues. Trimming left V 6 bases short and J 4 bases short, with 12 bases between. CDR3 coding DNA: TGTGCCAGCAGACCTGGACAGATCTATGGCTACACCTTC. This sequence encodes CASRPGQIYGYTF.

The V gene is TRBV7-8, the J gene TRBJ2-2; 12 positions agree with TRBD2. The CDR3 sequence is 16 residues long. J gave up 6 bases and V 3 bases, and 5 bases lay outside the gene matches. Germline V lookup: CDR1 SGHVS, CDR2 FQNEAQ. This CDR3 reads CASSFGLAGGSGELFF. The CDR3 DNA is TGTGCCAGCAGCTTCGGGCTAGCGGGGGGGTCCGGGGAGCTGTTTTTT.

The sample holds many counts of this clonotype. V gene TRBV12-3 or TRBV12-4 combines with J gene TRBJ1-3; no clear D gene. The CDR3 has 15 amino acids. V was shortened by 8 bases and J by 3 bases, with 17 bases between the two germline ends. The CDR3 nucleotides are TGTGCCAGCGAACCTTCCGGGTCTTATGGAAACACCATATATTTT. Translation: CASEPSGSYGNTIYF.

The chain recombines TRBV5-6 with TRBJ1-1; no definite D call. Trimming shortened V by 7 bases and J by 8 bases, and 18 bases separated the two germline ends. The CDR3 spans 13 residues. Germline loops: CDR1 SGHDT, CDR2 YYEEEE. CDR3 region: CASRTYGTLEAFF. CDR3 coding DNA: TGTGCCAGCCGAACGTACGGAACCTTAGAAGCTTTCTTT.

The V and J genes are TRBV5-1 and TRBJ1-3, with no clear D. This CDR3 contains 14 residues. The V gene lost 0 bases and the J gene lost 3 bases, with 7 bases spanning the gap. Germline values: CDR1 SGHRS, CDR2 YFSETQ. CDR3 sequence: CASSLAGFGNTIYF. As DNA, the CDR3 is TGCGCCAGCAGCTTGGCTGGGTTTGGAAACACCATATATTTT. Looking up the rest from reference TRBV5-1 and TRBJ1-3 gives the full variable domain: KAGVTQTPRYLIKTRGQQVTLSCSPISGHRSVSWYQQTPGQGLQFLFEYFSETQRNKGNFPGRFSGRQFSNSRSEMNVSTLELGDSALYLCASSLAGFGNTIYFGEGSWLTVV.

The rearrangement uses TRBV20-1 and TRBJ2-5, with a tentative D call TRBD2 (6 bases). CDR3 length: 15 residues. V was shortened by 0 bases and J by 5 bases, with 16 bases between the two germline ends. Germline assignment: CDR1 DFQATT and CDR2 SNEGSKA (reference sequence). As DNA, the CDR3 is TGCAGTGCTAGAGACCCCCAAGGGGCGGGGGAGACCCAGTACTTC. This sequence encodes CSARDPQGAGETQYF.

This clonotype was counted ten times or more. CDR3 protein: CSVDLQGAIGETQYF. CDR3 DNA: TGCAGCGTTGACCTACAGGGGGCTATAGGAGAGACCCAGTACTTC. The chain has TRBV29-1 and TRBJ2-5; 9 positions agree with TRBD1. Losses at the gene ends were 3 bases for V and 4 bases for J; bases not matched to a gene: 9. This CDR3 is built from 15 residues. From germline, CDR1 is SQVTM and CDR2 ANQGSEA.

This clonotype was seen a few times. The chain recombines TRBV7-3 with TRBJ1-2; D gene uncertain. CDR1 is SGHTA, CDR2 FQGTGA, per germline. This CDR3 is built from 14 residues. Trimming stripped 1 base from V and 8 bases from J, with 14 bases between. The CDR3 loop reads CASSLNPAGRGYTF. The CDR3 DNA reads TGTGCCAGCAGCTTAAACCCCGCCGGGAGAGGCTACACCTTC.

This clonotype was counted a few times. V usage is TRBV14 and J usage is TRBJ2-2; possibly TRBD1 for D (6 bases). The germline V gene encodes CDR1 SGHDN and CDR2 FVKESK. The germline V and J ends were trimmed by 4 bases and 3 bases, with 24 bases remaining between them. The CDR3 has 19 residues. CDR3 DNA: TGTGCCAGCAGCCCCAATTTGGACAGTCCCCGATACCACACCGGGGAGCTGTTTTTT. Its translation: CASSPNLDSPRYHTGELFF.

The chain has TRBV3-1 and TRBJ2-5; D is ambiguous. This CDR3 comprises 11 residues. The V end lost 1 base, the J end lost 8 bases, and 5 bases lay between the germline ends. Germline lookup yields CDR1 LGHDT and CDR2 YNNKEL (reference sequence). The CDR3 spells CASSQAQTQYF. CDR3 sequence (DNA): TGTGCCAGCAGCCAAGCCCAAACCCAGTACTTC.

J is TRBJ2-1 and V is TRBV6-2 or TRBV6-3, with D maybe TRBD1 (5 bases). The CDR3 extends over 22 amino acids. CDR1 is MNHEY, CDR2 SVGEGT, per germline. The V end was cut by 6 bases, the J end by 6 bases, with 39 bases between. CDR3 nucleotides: TGTGCCAGCAGAGGACACACGGAACAAAGCGCAAGACCCAATTTCGATAGCAATGAGCAGTTCTTC. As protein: CASRGHTEQSARPNFDSNEQFF.

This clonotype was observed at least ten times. CDR3 protein: CASSPIPGLQETQYF. The CDR3 nucleotides read TGCGCCAGCAGCCCGATACCGGGACTTCAAGAGACCCAGTACTTC. The chain uses TRBV5-1 and TRBJ2-5, with a weak D call TRBD2 (6 bases). Trimming shortened V by 4 bases and J by 2 bases, and 15 bases separated the two germline ends. The germline gives CDR1 SGHRS, CDR2 YFSETQ. This CDR3 has 15 residues.

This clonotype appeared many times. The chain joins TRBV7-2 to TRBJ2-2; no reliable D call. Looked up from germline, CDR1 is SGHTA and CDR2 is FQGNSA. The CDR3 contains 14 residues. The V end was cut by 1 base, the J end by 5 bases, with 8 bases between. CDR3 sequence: CASSLVERTGELFF. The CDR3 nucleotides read TGTGCCAGCAGCTTAGTAGAGCGTACCGGGGAGCTGTTTTTT.

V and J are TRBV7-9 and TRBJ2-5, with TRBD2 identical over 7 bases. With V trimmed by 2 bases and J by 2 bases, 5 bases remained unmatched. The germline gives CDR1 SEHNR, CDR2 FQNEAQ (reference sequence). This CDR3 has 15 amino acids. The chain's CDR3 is CASSLLAATQETQYF. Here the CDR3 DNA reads TGTGCCAGCAGCTTACTAGCGGCAACTCAAGAGACCCAGTACTTC.

In nucleotides, the CDR3 is TGTGCCAGCAGCCACCCAGGCCCCGAAGCTTTCTTT. This sequence encodes CASSHPGPEAFF. The chain employs TRBV13 and TRBJ1-1; D is ambiguous. The CDR3 has 12 residues. V lost 5 bases to trimming and J lost 8 bases, with 12 bases between them. CDR1 PRHDT and CDR2 FYEKMQ come from the germline V gene (reference sequence).

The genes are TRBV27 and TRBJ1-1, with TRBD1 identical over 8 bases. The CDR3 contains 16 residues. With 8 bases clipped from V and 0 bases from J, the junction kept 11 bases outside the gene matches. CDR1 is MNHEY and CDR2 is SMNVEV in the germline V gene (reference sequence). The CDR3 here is CASESGTGRMNTEAFF. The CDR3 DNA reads TGTGCCAGCGAGAGCGGGACAGGCAGAATGAACACTGAAGCTTTCTTT.

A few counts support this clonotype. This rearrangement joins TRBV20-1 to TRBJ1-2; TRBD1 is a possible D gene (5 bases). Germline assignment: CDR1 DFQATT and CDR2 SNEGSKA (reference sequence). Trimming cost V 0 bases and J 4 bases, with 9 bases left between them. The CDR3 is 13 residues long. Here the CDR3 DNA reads TGCAGTGCTAGAGATGGAGGGACCTATGGCTACACCTTC. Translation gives CSARDGGTYGYTF.

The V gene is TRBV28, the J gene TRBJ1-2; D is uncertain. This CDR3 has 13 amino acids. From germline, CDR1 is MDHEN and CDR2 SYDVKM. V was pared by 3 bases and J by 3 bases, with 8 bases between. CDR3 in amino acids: CASSLREDYGYTF. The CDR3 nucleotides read TGTGCCAGCAGTTTGCGGGAGGACTATGGCTACACCTTC.

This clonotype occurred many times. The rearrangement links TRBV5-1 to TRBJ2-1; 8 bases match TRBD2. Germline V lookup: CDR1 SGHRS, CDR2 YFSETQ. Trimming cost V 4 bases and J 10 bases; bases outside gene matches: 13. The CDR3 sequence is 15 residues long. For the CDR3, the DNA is TGCGCCAGCAGCCGGGAGGGGCCCTCCCATTCCGAGCAGTTCTTC. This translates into CASSREGPSHSEQFF.

This chain's CDR3 is CASSSIGWPTRVTQYF. The CDR3 coding sequence is TGTGCCAGCAGTTCGATAGGGTGGCCGACGCGGGTGACCCAGTACTTC. V gene TRBV12-3 or TRBV12-4 combines with J gene TRBJ2-5, with D perhaps matching TRBD2 (5 bases). V lost 4 bases to trimming and J lost 7 bases, with 22 bases between them. The CDR3 covers 16 residues.

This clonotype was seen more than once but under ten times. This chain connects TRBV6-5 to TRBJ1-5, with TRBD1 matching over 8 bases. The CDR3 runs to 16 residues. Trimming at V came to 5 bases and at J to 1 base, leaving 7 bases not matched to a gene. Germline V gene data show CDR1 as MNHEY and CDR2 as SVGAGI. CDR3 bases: TGTGCCAGCAGTCCCAGGGGGCTTGGGAGCAATCAGCCCCAGCATTTT. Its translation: CASSPRGLGSNQPQHF.

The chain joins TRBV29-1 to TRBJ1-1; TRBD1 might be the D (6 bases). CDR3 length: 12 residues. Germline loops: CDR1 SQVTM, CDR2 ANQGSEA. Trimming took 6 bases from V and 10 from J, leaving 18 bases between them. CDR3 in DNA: TGCAGCGTCCGCCGGGACATTAATAGAGCTTTCTTT. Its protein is CSVRRDINRAFF.

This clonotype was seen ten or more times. This CDR3 reads CASNRDLSTDTQYF. The CDR3 nucleotides read TGTGCCAGCAACCGGGACCTTAGCACAGATACGCAGTATTTT. The chain joins TRBV7-9 to TRBJ2-3; either TRBD1 or TRBD2 may fit D (5 bases each). There are 14 residues in the CDR3. Germline V gene data show CDR1 as SEHNR and CDR2 as FQNEAQ (reference sequence). V gave up 7 bases and J gave up 0 bases, with 11 bases separating them.

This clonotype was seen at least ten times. In DNA, the CDR3 is TGCAGTGCCAGACTACAGGGTCCCCTCCACTTT. Translation: CSARLQGPLHF. V and J are TRBV20-1 and TRBJ1-6, with TRBD1 as a possible D gene (6 bases). The CDR3 is made up of 11 amino acids. With 6 bases removed from V and 13 bases from J, the gap between germline ends came to 13 bases. Germline loops: CDR1 DFQATT, CDR2 SNEGSKA (reference sequence).